These 10 T cell receptor beta chains came from one sample sequenced in a study of Ad26.COV2.S vaccination and SARS-CoV-2 variants. TCRdb keeps only in-frame clones here, not all; method: immunoSEQ multiplex PCR. The sample has around 300,000 clones; about nine tenths are singletons. Treatment meaning: around 19 received Ad26.COV2.S at low or high dose, single or two shots; roughly five received placebo; per-sample allocation not given. It was on day 63 after the first vaccine or placebo injection that samples were taken. Sequenced material: peripheral blood, taken in a trial of Ad26.COV2.S vaccine versus placebo. All receptors derive from a person aged 18 to 59 who received the Ad26.COV2.S COVID-19 vaccine or a placebo.

Notes on this clone: Relative to the germline gene, one junction end is altered; a read error may explain this. The CDR3 is CASSQPGQGAYSRIF. DNA for the CDR3: TGTGCCAGCAGTCAACCGGGACAGGGGGCGTATTCCAGAATCTTC. The V and J genes are TRBV6-2 or TRBV6-3 and TRBJ2-1; 12 positions agree with TRBD1. Germline V gene sequence: CDR1 MNHEY, CDR2 SVGEGT. This CDR3 has 15 residues.

The J gene is TRBJ2-7, the V gene TRBV6-2 or TRBV6-3, with D tentatively TRBD2 (6 bases). With 5 bases removed from V and 0 bases from J, the gap between germline ends came to 14 bases. The length of the CDR3 is 15 residues. Germline V lookup: CDR1 MNHEY, CDR2 SVGEGT. CDR3 DNA sequence: TGTGCCAGCAGTGGGATCGGAGGGGCCTCCTACGAGCAGTACTTC. Amino acid sequence: CASSGIGGASYEQYF.

CDR3 sequence: CASSLISEREKLFF. For the CDR3, the DNA is TGTGCCAGCAGTTTAATTTCGGAGAGGGAAAAACTGTTTTTT. The chain uses TRBV27 and TRBJ1-4, with D unresolved. This CDR3 contains 14 residues. V was clipped by 2 bases and J by 8 bases, with 12 bases between them. Germline CDR1 and CDR2: MNHEY and SMNVEV (reference sequence).

The chain joins TRBV4-2 to TRBJ1-1; TRBD1 agrees at 7 bases. This CDR3 region has 16 residues. Germline CDR1 and CDR2: LGHNA and YNFKEQ. Trimming removed 0 bases from V and 3 bases from J; junction bases left unmatched: 7. The CDR3 DNA sequence: TGTGCCAGCAGCCAAGAACCTCAGGGGGGGGACACTGAAGCTTTCTTT. It specifies CASSQEPQGGDTEAFF.

This clone was seen a handful of times. This chain links TRBV24-1 with TRBJ1-4, with D maybe TRBD1 (5 bases). Germline V gene sequence: CDR1 KGHDR, CDR2 SFDVKD. This CDR3 is 13 amino acids long. V lost 5 bases and J 7 bases, leaving 10 bases between the germline ends. CDR3 sequence (DNA): TGTGCCACCAGTGCCCGGGACTCTGAAAAACTGTTTTTT. It codes for CATSARDSEKLFF.

This chain connects TRBV5-5 to TRBJ1-2; D possibly corresponds to TRBD1 (5 bases). CDR1 and CDR2 from the germline V gene are SGHKS and YYEKEE (reference sequence). Trimming left V 0 bases short and J 3 bases short, with 12 bases between. This CDR3 spans 15 amino acids. Written as DNA, the CDR3 is TGTGCCAGCAGCTTGGAAGGGGATCGGGACTATGGCTACACCTTC. This codes for CASSLEGDRDYGYTF.

V and J are TRBV5-1 and TRBJ2-5, with TRBD2 matching over 8 bases. Trimming took 3 bases from V and 9 from J; bases not matched to a gene: 16. The germline V gene has CDR1 SGHRS and CDR2 YFSETQ. The CDR3 is 16 residues long. CDR3 sequence reads: CASSWTGTRDKRPQYF. For the CDR3, the DNA is TGCGCCAGCAGCTGGACCGGGACTAGAGACAAGAGACCCCAGTACTTC.

The V gene is TRBV18, the J gene TRBJ2-1; 13 positions agree with TRBD2. CDR3 size: 17 residues. The germline CDR1 and CDR2 sequences are KGHSH and LQKENI. Losses at the gene ends were 5 bases for V and 5 bases for J; bases not matched to a gene: 9. CDR3 nucleotide sequence: TGTGCCAGCTCATCATCACTAGCGGGGGGGCTTGACAATGAGCAGTTCTTC. It encodes CASSSSLAGGLDNEQFF.

This chain links TRBV5-1 with TRBJ2-2; D might be TRBD1 or TRBD2, each matching 6 bases. In germline, CDR1 is SGHRS, CDR2 YFSETQ. V was clipped by 5 bases and J by 5 bases, with 13 bases between them. The CDR3 spans 14 residues. The CDR3 coding sequence is TGCGCCAGCAGGGGGGGCCCGAGTACCGGGGAGCTGTTTTTT. Its translation: CASRGGPSTGELFF.

The chain joins TRBV19 to TRBJ1-4; TRBD1 is a possible D gene (5 bases). Germline assignment: CDR1 LNHDA and CDR2 SQIVND (reference sequence). V was cut by 4 bases and J by 4 bases, with 13 bases left in between. The CDR3 extends over 15 amino acids. CDR3 amino acids: CASSKNRDDNEKLFF. CDR3 nucleotides: TGTGCCAGTAGTAAGAACCGGGACGATAATGAAAAACTGTTTTTT.